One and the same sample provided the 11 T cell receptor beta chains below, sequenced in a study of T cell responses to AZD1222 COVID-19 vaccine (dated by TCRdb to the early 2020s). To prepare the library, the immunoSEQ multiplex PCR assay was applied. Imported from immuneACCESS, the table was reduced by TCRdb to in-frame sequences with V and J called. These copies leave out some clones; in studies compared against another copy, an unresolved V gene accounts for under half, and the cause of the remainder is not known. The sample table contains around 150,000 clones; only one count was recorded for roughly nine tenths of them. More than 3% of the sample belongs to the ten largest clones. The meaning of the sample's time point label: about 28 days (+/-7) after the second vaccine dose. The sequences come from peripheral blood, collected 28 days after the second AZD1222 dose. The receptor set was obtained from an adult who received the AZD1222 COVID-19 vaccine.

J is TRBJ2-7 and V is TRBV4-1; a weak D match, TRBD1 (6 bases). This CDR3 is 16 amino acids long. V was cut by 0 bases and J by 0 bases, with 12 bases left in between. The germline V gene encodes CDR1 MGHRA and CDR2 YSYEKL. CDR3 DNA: TGCGCCAGCAGCCAAGATCGGGGACATAGCTCCTACGAGCAGTACTTC. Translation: CASSQDRGHSSYEQYF.

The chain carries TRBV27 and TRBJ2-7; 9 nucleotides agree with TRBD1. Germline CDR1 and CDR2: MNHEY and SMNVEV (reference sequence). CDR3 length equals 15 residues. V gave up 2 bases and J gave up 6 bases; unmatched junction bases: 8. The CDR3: CASSLTWDRDGEQYF. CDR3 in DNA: TGTGCCAGCAGTTTAACTTGGGACAGGGATGGCGAGCAGTACTTC.

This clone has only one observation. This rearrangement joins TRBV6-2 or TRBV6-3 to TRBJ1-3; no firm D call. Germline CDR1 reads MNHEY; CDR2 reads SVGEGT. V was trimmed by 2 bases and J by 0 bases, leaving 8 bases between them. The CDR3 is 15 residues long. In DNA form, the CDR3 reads TGTGCCAGCAGTTACCAGGCCGTCTCTGGAAACACCATATATTTT. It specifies CASSYQAVSGNTIYF.

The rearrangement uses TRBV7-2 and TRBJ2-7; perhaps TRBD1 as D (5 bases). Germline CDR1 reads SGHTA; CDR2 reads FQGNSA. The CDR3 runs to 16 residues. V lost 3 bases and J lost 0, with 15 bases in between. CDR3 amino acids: CASSFRPGISSYEQYF. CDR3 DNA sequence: TGTGCCAGCAGCTTCCGCCCAGGGATATCCTCCTACGAGCAGTACTTC.

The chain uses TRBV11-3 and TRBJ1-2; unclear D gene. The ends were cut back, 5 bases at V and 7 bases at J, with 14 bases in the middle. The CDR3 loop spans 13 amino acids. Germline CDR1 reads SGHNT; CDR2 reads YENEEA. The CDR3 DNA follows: TGTGCCAGCAGCCGTGAGGGCGCTTCTGGCTACACCTTC. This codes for CASSREGASGYTF.

CDR3 DNA sequence: TGTGCCAGCAGTGAATATAGTAGCACAGATACGCAGTATTTT. Its protein product is CASSEYSSTDTQYF. The chain joins TRBV25-1 to TRBJ2-3; D is unresolved. The CDR3 covers 14 residues. V lost 0 bases and J 0 bases, leaving 4 bases between the germline ends. Looked up from germline, CDR1 is MGHDK and CDR2 is SYGVNS.

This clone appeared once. DNA of the CDR3: TGTGCCAGTAGTATTCGGGAGGAGTCCTACGAGCAGTACTTC. Its translation is CASSIREESYEQYF. The chain combines TRBV19 with TRBJ2-7, with 7 bases lining up with TRBD2. V shed 3 bases, J shed 1 base, and the junction held 3 bases outside the gene matches. CDR1 is LNHDA and CDR2 is SQIVND in the germline V gene (reference sequence). There are 14 residues in the CDR3.

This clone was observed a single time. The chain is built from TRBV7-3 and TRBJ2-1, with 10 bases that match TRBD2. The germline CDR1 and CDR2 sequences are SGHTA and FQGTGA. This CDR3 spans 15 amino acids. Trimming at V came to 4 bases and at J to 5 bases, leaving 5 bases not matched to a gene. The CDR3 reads CASSSASGSNNEQFF. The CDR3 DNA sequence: TGTGCCAGCAGCTCCGCTAGCGGGAGCAACAATGAGCAGTTCTTC. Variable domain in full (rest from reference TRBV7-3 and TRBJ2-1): GAGVSQTPSNKVTEKGKYVELRCDPISGHTALYWYRQSLGQGPEFLIYFQGTGAADDSGLPNDRFFAVRPEGSVSTLKIQRTERGDSAVYLCASSSASGSNNEQFFGPGTRLTVL.

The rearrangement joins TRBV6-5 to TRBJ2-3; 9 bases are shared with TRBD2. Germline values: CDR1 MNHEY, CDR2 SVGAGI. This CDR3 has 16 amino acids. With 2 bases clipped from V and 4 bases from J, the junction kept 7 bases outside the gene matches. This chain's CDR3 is CASSYGSSGIADTQYF. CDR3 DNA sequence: TGTGCCAGCAGTTACGGGTCTAGCGGGATTGCAGATACGCAGTATTTT.

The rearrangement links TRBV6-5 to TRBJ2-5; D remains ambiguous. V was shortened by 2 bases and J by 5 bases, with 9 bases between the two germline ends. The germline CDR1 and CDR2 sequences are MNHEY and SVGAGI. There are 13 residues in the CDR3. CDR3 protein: CASSYRAMETQYF. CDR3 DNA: TGTGCCAGCAGTTACAGGGCAATGGAGACCCAGTACTTC.

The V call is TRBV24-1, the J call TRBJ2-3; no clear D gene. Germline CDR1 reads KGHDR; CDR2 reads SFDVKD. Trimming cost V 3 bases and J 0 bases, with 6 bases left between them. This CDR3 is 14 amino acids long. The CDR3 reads CATSDGSSTDTQYF. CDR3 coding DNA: TGTGCCACCAGTGATGGTTCTAGCACAGATACGCAGTATTTT.